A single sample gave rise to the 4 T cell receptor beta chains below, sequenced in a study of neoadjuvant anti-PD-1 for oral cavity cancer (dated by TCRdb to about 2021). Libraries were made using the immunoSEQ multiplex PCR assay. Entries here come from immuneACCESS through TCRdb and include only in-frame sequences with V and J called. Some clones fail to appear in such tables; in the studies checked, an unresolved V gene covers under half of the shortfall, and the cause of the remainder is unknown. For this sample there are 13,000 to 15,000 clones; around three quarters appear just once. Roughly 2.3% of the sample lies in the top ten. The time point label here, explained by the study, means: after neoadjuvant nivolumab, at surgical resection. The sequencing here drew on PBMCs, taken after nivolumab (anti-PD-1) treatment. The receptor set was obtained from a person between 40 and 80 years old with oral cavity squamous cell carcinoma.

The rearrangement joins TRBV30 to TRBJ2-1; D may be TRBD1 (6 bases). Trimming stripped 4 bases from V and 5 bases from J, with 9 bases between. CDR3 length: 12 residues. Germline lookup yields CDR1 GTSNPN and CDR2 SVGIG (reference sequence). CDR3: CAWNRDNNEQFF. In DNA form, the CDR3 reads TGTGCCTGGAACAGGGACAACAATGAGCAGTTCTTC.

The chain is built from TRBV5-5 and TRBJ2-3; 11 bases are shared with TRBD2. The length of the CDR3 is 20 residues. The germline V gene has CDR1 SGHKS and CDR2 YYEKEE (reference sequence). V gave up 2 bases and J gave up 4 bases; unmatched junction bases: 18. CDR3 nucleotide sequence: TGTGCCAGCAGCTTTTTATCGACAGACATTTTAGCGGGAGGGCCAGATACGCAGTATTTT. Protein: CASSFLSTDILAGGPDTQYF.

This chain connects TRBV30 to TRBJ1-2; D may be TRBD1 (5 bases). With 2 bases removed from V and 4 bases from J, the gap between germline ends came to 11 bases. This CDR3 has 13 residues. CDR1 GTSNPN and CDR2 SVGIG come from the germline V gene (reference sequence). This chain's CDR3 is CAWSSQTAYGYTF. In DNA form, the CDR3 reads TGTGCCTGGAGTTCCCAGACAGCCTATGGCTACACCTTC.

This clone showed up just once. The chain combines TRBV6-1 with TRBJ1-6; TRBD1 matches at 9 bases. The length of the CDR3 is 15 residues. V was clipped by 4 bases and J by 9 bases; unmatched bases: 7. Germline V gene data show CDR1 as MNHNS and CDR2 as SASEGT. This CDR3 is CASSGGTGYGSPLHF. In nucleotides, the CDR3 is TGTGCCAGCAGTGGGGGGACAGGGTACGGTTCACCCCTCCACTTT.